The clone carrying this TCR beta chain occurred a few times. Construction of the TCRbeta library involved unique molecular identifiers. TCRdb independently ran MiXCR on the PCR reads; one entry per CDR3 protein. The profile shows fewer than 200,000 distinct CDR3 sequences, less than 8% of them singletons. This sample is drawn from a study of T-cell reconstitution after alpha-beta-depleted transplantation in children. CDR1 MGHRA and CDR2 YSYEKL come from the germline V gene. This CDR3 has 15 amino acids. With 1 base clipped from V and 4 bases from J, the junction kept 2 bases outside the gene matches. This clonotype originated in a human donor who donated a stem cell graft to a child with Wiskott-Aldrich syndrome. V and J are TRBV4-1 and TRBJ1-5, with 9 bases matching TRBD1. This specimen was PBMCs from the stem cell graft donor, taken from the stem cell graft. CDR3 loop: CASSQGQGVNQPQHF. CDR3 DNA: TGCGCCAGCAGCCAAGGACAGGGGGTTAATCAGCCCCAGCATTTT.